Following are 5 T cell receptor beta chains from one sample sequenced in a study of blood T cell repertoires in COVID-19. Repertoires were generated with immunoSEQ multiplex PCR, while TCRdb's copy carries only in-frame clones and drops some. The sample consists of roughly 220,000 clones, less than 90% of them appearing once. Material: PBMCs or T cells enriched from blood (not recorded which). The receptors come from a woman aged 25 to 39 who had recovered from COVID-19.

This clone occurred a few times. V is TRBV5-5 and J is TRBJ2-2; 7 bases are a match to TRBD2. Looked up from germline, CDR1 is SGHKS and CDR2 is YYEKEE (reference sequence). Losses at the gene ends were 7 bases for V and 7 bases for J; bases not matched to a gene: 10. This CDR3 has 14 amino acids. CDR3 DNA: TGTGCCAGCGACCCCATCGCGGGAGACGGGGAGCTGTTTTTT. It codes for CASDPIAGDGELFF.

This clone was seen once. The chain joins TRBV6-6 to TRBJ1-1; D may be TRBD1 (6 bases). The V gene lost 5 bases and the J gene lost 0 bases, with 13 bases spanning the gap. The CDR3 is 15 amino acids. The V gene's germline CDR1 is MNHNY and CDR2 SVGAGI (reference sequence). CDR3 sequence: CASSPYRAMNTEAFF. The DNA of the CDR3 is TGTGCCAGCAGTCCGTACAGGGCTATGAACACTGAAGCTTTCTTT.

The chain employs TRBV5-5 and TRBJ2-6; tentatively, D is TRBD2 (6 bases). The ends were cut back, 0 bases at V and 0 bases at J, with 16 bases in the middle. The CDR3 length is 19 residues. Looked up from germline, CDR1 is SGHKS and CDR2 is YYEKEE (reference sequence). The CDR3 loop is CASSLDGRGLTSGANVLTF. For the CDR3, the DNA is TGTGCCAGCAGCTTGGATGGTCGGGGACTTACCTCTGGGGCCAACGTCCTGACTTTC.

V is TRBV7-9 and J is TRBJ1-4; 7 nucleotides align to TRBD1. CDR1 SEHNR and CDR2 FQNEAQ come from the germline V gene (reference sequence). J was trimmed by 8 bases and V by 5 bases; bases with no gene match: 5. The CDR3 is 13 amino acids. The CDR3 spells CASSQGQYEKLFF. CDR3 DNA: TGTGCCAGCAGCCAGGGACAGTACGAAAAACTGTTTTTT. The variable domain in full, completed from reference TRBV7-9 and TRBJ1-4, reads DTGVSQNPRHKITKRGQNVTFRCDPISEHNRLYWYRQTLGQGPEFLTYFQNEAQLEKSRLLSDRFSAERPKGSFSTLEIQRTEQGDSAMYLCASSQGQYEKLFFGSGTQLSVL.

The V and J genes are TRBV4-2 and TRBJ1-4; possibly TRBD1 for D (5 bases). This CDR3 contains 16 residues. Germline V CDR1 and CDR2: LGHNA, YNFKEQ. V was pared by 4 bases and J by 5 bases, with 17 bases between. The CDR3 loop reads CASSREDNRQNEKLFF. For the CDR3, the DNA is TGTGCCAGCAGCCGTGAGGATAACCGACAGAATGAAAAACTGTTTTTT.